Shown below are 3 T cell receptor beta chains from a single sample sequenced in a study of cytomegalovirus exposure and HLA in healthy donors. Vbeta (60) and Jbeta (13) primers were used in the PCR. TCRdb's table, derived via immunoSEQ multiplex PCR, lists solely in-frame clones and lacks some. Of around 90,000 clones in the sample, roughly 67% were seen once. Source material: PBMCs. Receptors were obtained from a human donor in good health.

V is TRBV7-9 and J is TRBJ2-1; 10 nucleotides align to TRBD2. The trim removed 5 bases at V and 0 bases at J, leaving 1 base unmatched. Germline loops: CDR1 SEHNR, CDR2 FQNEAQ (reference sequence). The CDR3 loop spans 15 amino acids. The DNA of the CDR3 is TGTGCCAGCAGCCCTAGCGGGGGCTCCTACAATGAGCAGTTCTTC. It is translated as CASSPSGGSYNEQFF. Looking up the rest from reference TRBV7-9 and TRBJ2-1 gives the full variable domain: DTGVSQNPRHKITKRGQNVTFRCDPISEHNRLYWYRQTLGQGPEFLTYFQNEAQLEKSRLLSDRFSAERPKGSFSTLEIQRTEQGDSAMYLCASSPSGGSYNEQFFGPGTRLTVL.

CDR3 protein: CATLHPGVFNEKLFF. CDR3 DNA sequence: TGTGCCACCCTACACCCAGGGGTTTTTAATGAAAAACTGTTTTTT. The chain recombines TRBV25-1 with TRBJ1-4, with a tentative D call TRBD1 (6 bases). This CDR3 comprises 15 residues. CDR1 and CDR2 from the germline V gene are MGHDK and SYGVNS. The V end was cut by 10 bases, the J end by 4 bases, with 19 bases between. The full variable domain, completed using reference TRBV25-1 and TRBJ1-4, is EADIYQTPRYLVIGTGKKITLECSQTMGHDKMYWYQQDPGMELHLIHYSYGVNSTEKGDLSSESTVSRIRTEHFPLTLESARPSHTSQYLCATLHPGVFNEKLFFGSGTQLSVL.

This chain uses TRBV19 with TRBJ2-1, with 12 bases aligning to TRBD2. Per the germline V gene, CDR1 is LNHDA and CDR2 is SQIVND (reference sequence). The CDR3 sequence is 16 residues long. Trimming removed 6 bases from V and 10 bases from J; junction bases left unmatched: 13. CDR3 bases: TGTGCCAGTAGCCGCCTGTCTAGCGGGGGGGCCGCCGAGCAGTTCTTC. Its translation is CASSRLSSGGAAEQFF.